The sequence of this T cell receptor (beta chain) was determined in a study of regulatory T cells in long-lasting Graves disease. The CDR3 contains 15 residues. Per germline, CDR1 SGDLS and CDR2 YYNGEE. Researchers made TCR beta libraries by using iRepertoire HTBI primers and running Arm-PCR on CDR3 regions. One entry per CDR3 protein, called by TCRdb with MiXCR from the multiplex PCR reads. Of more than 300,000 distinct CDR3 sequences in the sample, roughly 10% were seen once. This clonotype showed up many times. Regarding time point: newly diagnosed GD, antithyroid drugs for less than 3 months. The TCR library was made from RNA that had been extracted from PBMCs in TRIzol. Investigators report Graves' disease was diagnosed under American Thyroid Association guidelines. In addition, the sample was reused for a study of T cells in Graves' hyperthyroidism and ophthalmopathy.

The material was peripheral blood mononuclear cells (PBMCs), obtained at new diagnosis, from a patient treated with antithyroid drugs. The clonotype was recovered from a young woman with Graves disease. The V gene is TRBV9, the J gene TRBJ2-1, with 12 bases fitting TRBD2. The J call may be in error: the DNA end matches TRBJ2-5 better. CDR3 amino acids: CASSGEGLAGETQYF. The CDR3 nucleotides are TGTGCCAGCAGCGGCGAGGGACTAGCGGGAGAGACCCAGTACTTC.